The clone carrying this T cell receptor beta chain was observed many times. Its antigen is currently unknown. Thyroid surgery was preceded by no treatment in any patient. The CDR3 runs 16 residues. CDR1 is SGHVS and CDR2 is FNYEAQ in the germline V gene. V was clipped by 4 bases and J by 5 bases, with 18 bases between them. The record originates from a study of metastatic and nonmetastatic thyroid tumors. Study at large: Comparison of repertoires was carried out across blood and tumor or nodule tissue from malignant and benign thyroid patients. Study results and limitations: When malignant thyroid tumors were compared with benign nodules, TCR beta diversity was reportedly significantly higher in the malignant tumors. This held in both blood and tumor samples.

Original analysis: Building a distant-metastasis classifier for papillary thyroid cancer drew on CDR3 differences across clinicopathological groups. TCRdb re-clonotyped the PCR reads via MiXCR. These V and J calls originate from TCRdb's pipeline instead of the authors' own analysis. Of tens of thousands of clones in the sample, about 12% were seen once. The sequenced sample consisted of blood. The sequence was obtained from a male donor with papillary thyroid cancer or a benign thyroid nodule (not recorded which). Some clones in this sample may be carry-over from other donors' samples. V usage is TRBV7-6 and J usage is TRBJ2-1, with D maybe TRBD2 (6 bases). The CDR3 nucleotides are TGTGCCAGCAGCTCGGCGGCAGGGAGGAAAGACAATGAGCAGTTCTTC. This sequence encodes CASSSAAGRKDNEQFF. Supplemented by reference TRBV7-6 and TRBJ2-1, the full variable domain reads GAGVSQSPRYKVTKRGQDVALRCDPISGHVSLYWYRQALGQGPEFLTYFNYEAQQDKSGLPNDRFSAERPEGSISTLTIQRTEQRDSAMYRCASSSAAGRKDNEQFFGPGTRLTVL.